This TCR beta chain came from a study of T cell responses to AZD1222 COVID-19 vaccine (dated by TCRdb to the early 2020s). Background for the entire study: TCR sequencing was performed for fewer than 250 trial participants, of whom around 210 were given two doses of AZD1222 and around 25 were given two doses of MenACWY control vaccine. Enrollment into the trials was organized by age into subgroups of 18-55, 56-69 and 70-plus years, and those subgroups contained roughly 140, 27 and 60 TCR-sequenced participants, respectively.

Taken from the germline V gene, the CDR1 and CDR2 loops are SGHDN and FVKESK. Spanning cysteine to phenylalanine, the CDR3 consists of 15 amino acids. Left in the record is the CDR3 DNA by itself, 45 bases read in frame from the first base. V and J are truncated by 5 bases and 4 bases respectively, leaving an intervening sequence of 17 bases. The research as a whole found: The whole spike protein was spanned by vaccine-associated CD4 TCRs, and dominant responses were seen in regions 160-218 and 743-854. No day 14 peak-response samples were available, so repertoires were characterized only after the peak T cell response. Participants were mostly white British and included more females than males, and it was suggested by the authors that clonal diversity may have been underestimated. In the small 56-69-year group, the increase in depth fell short of significance, most likely because of low power. Spike-specific TCR breadth and depth rose significantly after two AZD1222 doses compared with day 0 and with MenACWY recipients. Reportedly, close to half of the unique spike-specific TCRs recognized epitopes lying outside the regions that are mutated in the B.1.351 and B.1.1.7 variants. Conclusions about previously exposed vaccinees were limited because only six AZD1222 recipients were SARS-CoV-2 seropositive at baseline.

This specimen's time point label, per the study, means: about 28 days (+/-7) after the second vaccine dose. AZD1222 recipients whose second dose came at about 4 weeks and those whose second dose came at about 12 weeks were combined into one group, since spike-specific TCR depth and breadth did not differ between the two schedules. Vaccinee samples came from UK trials COV001 and COV002, including a single-blind randomized controlled phase 2/3 trial of AZD1222 (ChAdOx1 nCoV-19) in healthy adults. For TCRbeta chain sequencing, PBMC samples were collected from trial participants at day 0 and at day 28 after the second dose. Turning to this clone: The antigen this receptor binds is unknown. No per-base quality is available; no much larger clone lies one base away.

The CDR3 regions of human TCRbeta chains were subjected to immunosequencing. As for how the authors treated the data: TCRs in the repertoires were compared against a reference library of SARS-CoV-2-specific TCRs that had been generated with the MIRA antigen-specificity platform. Breadth was defined as the fraction of unique TCRs that were SARS-CoV-2-associated. Depth was defined as the fraction of total T cells that were SARS-CoV-2-associated. Using the MIRA data, each spike-specific TCR was mapped to the spike region that the TCR reacts to and placed in a CD4 or CD8 class. Log10-transformed breadth and depth values were compared by one-way ANOVA with Sidak's multiple comparisons tests. In TCRdb, the immuneACCESS table is reduced to in-frame sequences with V and J assigned. These tables do not hold every clone; where another copy was compared, an unresolved V gene accounts for under half, and the others remain unexplained. The V and J calls and clone size come from that table; D and trimming were worked out from the DNA. The sample table shows about 120,000 clones, and roughly 88% are seen once. About 1.1% of the sample is held by the ten biggest clonotypes.

Sequenced material: peripheral blood, taken 28 days after the second AZD1222 dose. Here the chain combines TRBV14 and TRBJ2-5; a weak D assignment points to TRBD2 (6 bases agree). The sequence came from an adult who received the AZD1222 COVID-19 vaccine. The CDR3 protein: CASSKNNVGGETQYF. The nucleotide sequence is TGTGCCAGCAGCAAAAACAACGTCGGGGGAGAGACCCAGTACTTC.